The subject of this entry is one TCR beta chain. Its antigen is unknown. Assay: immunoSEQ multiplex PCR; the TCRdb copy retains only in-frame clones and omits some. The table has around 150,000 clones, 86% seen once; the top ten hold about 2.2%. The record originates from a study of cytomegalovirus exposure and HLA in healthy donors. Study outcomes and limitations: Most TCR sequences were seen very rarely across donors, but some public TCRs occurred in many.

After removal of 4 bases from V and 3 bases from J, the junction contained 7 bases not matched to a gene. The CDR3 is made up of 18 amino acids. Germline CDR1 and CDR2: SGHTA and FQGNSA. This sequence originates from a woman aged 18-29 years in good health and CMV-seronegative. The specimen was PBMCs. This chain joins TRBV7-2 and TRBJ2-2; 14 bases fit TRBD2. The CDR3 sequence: CASSYRLAGGSYTGELFF. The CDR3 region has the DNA TGTGCCAGCAGCTACCGACTAGCGGGAGGGAGTTACACCGGGGAGCTGTTTTTT.